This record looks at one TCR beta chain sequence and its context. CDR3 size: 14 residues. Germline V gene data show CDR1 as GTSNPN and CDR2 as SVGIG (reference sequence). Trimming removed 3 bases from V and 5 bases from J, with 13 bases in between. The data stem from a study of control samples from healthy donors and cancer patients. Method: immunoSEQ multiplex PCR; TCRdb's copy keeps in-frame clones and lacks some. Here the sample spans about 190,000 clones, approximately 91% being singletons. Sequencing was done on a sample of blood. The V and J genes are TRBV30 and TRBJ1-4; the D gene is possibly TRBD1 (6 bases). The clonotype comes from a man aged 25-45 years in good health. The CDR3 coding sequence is TGTGCCTGGAGCCCGGGGGGGCCCAATGAAAAACTGTTTTTT. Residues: CAWSPGGPNEKLFF. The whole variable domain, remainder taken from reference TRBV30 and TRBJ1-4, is SQTIHQWPATLVQPVGSPLSLECTVEGTSNPNLYWYRQAAGRGLQLLFYSVGIGQISSEVPQNLSASRPQDRQFILSSKKLLLSDSGFYLCAWSPGGPNEKLFFGSGTQLSVL.